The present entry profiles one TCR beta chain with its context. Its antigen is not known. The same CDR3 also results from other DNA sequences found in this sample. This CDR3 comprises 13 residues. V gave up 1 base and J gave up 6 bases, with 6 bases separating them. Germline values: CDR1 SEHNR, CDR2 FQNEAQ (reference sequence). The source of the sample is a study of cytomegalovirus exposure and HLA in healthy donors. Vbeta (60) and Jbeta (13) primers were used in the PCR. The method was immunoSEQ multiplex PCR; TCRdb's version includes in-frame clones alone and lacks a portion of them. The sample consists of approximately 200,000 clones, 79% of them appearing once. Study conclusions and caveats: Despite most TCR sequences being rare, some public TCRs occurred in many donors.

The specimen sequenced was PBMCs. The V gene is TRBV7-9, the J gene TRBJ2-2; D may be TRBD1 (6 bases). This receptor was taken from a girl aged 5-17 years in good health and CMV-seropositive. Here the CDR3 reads CASSLEGAGELFF. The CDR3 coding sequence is TGTGCCAGCAGCTTAGAGGGGGCCGGGGAGCTGTTTTTT.